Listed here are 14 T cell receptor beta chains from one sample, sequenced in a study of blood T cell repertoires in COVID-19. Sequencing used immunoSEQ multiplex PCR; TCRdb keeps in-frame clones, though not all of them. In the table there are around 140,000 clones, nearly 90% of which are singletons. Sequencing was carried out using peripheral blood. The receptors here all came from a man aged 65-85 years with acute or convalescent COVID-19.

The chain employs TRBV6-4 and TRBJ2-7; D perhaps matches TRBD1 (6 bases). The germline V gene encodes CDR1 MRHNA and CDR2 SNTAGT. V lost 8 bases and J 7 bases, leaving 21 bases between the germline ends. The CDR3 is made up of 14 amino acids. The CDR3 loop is CASPPGHGRGEQYF. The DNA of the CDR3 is TGTGCCAGCCCTCCGGGACACGGCCGTGGAGAGCAGTACTTC.

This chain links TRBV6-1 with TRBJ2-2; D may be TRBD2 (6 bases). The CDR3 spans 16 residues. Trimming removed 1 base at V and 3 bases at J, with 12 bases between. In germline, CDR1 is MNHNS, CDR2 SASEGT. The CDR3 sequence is CASSEGPGVDTGELFF. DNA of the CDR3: TGTGCCAGCAGTGAAGGGCCGGGGGTTGACACCGGGGAGCTGTTTTTT.

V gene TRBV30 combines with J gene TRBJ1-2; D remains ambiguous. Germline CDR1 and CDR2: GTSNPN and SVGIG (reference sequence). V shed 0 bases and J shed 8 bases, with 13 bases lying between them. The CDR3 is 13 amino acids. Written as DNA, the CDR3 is TGTGCCTGGAGTGTAGGCGGTCCTGGAGGCTACACCTTC. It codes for CAWSVGGPGGYTF.

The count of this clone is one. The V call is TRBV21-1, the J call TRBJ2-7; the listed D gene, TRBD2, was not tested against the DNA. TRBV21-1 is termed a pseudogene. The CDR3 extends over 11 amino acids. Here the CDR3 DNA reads TGTGCCAGCAGCCGCCCTAAGGAGCAGTACTTC. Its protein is CASSRPKEQYF.

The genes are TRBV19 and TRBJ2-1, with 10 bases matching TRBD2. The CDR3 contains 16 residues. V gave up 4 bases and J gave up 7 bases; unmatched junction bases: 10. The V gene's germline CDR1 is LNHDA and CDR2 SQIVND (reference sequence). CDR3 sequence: CASSKESGGARNEQFF. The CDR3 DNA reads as TGTGCCAGTAGTAAGGAGAGCGGGGGGGCCCGGAATGAGCAGTTCTTC.

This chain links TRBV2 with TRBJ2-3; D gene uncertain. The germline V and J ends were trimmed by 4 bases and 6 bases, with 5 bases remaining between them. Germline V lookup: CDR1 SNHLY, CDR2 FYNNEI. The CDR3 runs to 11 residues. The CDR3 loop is CASSVIDTQYF. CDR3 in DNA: TGTGCCAGCAGTGTAATTGATACGCAGTATTTT.

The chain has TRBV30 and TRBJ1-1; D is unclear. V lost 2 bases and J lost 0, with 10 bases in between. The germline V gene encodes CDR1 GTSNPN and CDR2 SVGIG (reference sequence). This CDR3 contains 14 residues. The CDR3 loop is CAWSWPHMNTEAFF. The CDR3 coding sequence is TGTGCCTGGAGTTGGCCCCACATGAACACTGAAGCTTTCTTT.

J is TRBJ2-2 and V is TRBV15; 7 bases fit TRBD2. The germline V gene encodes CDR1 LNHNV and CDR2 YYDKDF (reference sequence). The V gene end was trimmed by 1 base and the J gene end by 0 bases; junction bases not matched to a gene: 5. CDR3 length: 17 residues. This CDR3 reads CATSRGPSGSNTGELFF. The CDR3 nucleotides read TGTGCCACCAGCAGAGGTCCTAGCGGTTCGAACACCGGGGAGCTGTTTTTT. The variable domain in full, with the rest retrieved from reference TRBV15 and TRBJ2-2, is DAMVIQNPRYQVTQFGKPVTLSCSQTLNHNVMYWYQQKSSQAPKLLFHYYDKDFNNEADTPDNFQSRRPNTSFCFLDIRSPGLGDTAMYLCATSRGPSGSNTGELFFGEGSRLTVL.

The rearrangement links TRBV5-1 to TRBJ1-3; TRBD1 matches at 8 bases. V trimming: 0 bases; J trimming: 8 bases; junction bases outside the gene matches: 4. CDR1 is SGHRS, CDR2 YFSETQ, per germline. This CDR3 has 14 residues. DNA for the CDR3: TGCGCCAGCAGCTTGGGACAGGGGCTAGACACCATATATTTT. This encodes CASSLGQGLDTIYF.

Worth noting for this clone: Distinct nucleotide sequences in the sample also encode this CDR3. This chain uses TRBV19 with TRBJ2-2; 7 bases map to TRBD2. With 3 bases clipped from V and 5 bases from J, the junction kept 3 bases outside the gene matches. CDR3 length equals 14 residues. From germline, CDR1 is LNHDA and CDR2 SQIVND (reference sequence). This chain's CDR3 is CASSIGGNTGELFF. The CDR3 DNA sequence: TGTGCCAGTAGTATCGGGGGGAATACCGGGGAGCTGTTTTTT.

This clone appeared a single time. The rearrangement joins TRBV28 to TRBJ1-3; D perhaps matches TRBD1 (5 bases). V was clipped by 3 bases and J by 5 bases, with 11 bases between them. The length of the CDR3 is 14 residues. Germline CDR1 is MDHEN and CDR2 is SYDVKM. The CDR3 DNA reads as TGTGCCAGCAGTTTGGAGGGGAGAAGAAACACCATATATTTT. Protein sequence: CASSLEGRRNTIYF.

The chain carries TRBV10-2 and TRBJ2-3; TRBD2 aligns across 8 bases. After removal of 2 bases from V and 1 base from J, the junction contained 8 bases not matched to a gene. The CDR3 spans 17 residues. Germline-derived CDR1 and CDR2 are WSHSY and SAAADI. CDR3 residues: CASSEGTRRRGTDTQYF. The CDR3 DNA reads TGCGCCAGCAGTGAGGGGACTAGGAGAAGGGGCACAGATACGCAGTATTTT.

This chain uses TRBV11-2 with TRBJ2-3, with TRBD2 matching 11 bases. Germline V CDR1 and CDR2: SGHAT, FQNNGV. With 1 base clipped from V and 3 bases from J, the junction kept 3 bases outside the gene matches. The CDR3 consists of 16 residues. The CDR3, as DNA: TGTGCCAGCAGCTTAGTAGCGGGGGGGGGAACAGATACGCAGTATTTT. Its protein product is CASSLVAGGGTDTQYF.

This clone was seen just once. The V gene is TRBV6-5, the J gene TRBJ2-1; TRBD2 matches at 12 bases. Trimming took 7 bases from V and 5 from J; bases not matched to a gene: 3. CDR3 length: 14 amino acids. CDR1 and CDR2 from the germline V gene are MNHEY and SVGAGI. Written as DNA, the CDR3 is TGTGCCAGCACAGGACTAGCGGGGAACAATGAGCAGTTCTTC. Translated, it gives CASTGLAGNNEQFF.